The 28 T cell receptor beta chains listed next were all sequenced from one sample in a study of cytomegalovirus exposure and HLA in healthy donors (dated by TCRdb to the late 2010s). The receptor library was made with the immunoSEQ multiplex PCR assay. The multiplex PCR relied on a mix of 60 forward primers for TCR Vbeta segments and 13 reverse primers for TCR Jbeta segments. Drawn from immuneACCESS, this table holds only the in-frame rearrangements with V and J called that TCRdb kept. Clones are partly lost; checked studies trace under half to an unresolved V gene and leave the rest unexplained. The sample has about 150,000 clones on record, roughly 73% of them singletons. The ten largest clonotypes hold approximately 1% of the sample. The source material was PBMCs. The receptors here all came from a male donor in good health and CMV-seronegative.

There are a few counts of this clone. The V and J genes are TRBV29-1 and TRBJ1-3; 12 bases fit TRBD1. This CDR3 region has 16 residues. The junction had 10 bases not matched to a gene; V was cut back by 7 bases and J by 3 bases. Germline CDR1 and CDR2: SQVTM and ANQGSEA. The CDR3 region has the DNA TGCAGCGCCGCGGTCGGGACAGGGGGCAGTGGAAACACCATATATTTT. Translation: CSAAVGTGGSGNTIYF.

The CDR3 DNA is TGCGCCAGCGGAGGAACCGCCTCTAGCTACAATGAGCAGTTCTTC. It is translated as CASGGTASSYNEQFF. The genes are TRBV5-1 and TRBJ2-1; TRBD2 might be the D (5 bases). Germline values: CDR1 SGHRS, CDR2 YFSETQ. Trimming took 7 bases from V and 3 from J, leaving 17 bases between them. The length of the CDR3 is 15 residues.

The rearrangement uses TRBV27 and TRBJ1-1, with 9 bases matching TRBD1. Germline V lookup: CDR1 MNHEY, CDR2 SMNVEV (reference sequence). The J segment lost 6 bases and the V segment lost 4 bases, leaving 3 bases of the junction unmatched. This CDR3 comprises 13 residues. CDR3 coding DNA: TGTGCCAGCAGTTGGGGGACAGGGTCTGAAGCTTTCTTT. This translates into CASSWGTGSEAFF.

The chain employs TRBV2 and TRBJ2-3; 12 nucleotides align to TRBD1. After removal of 6 bases from V and 1 base from J, the junction contained 2 bases not matched to a gene. Germline lookup yields CDR1 SNHLY and CDR2 FYNNEI. The CDR3 is 15 amino acids. The CDR3 here is CASRGQGAGTDTQYF. CDR3 coding DNA: TGTGCCAGCAGGGGACAGGGGGCGGGCACAGATACGCAGTATTTT. The entire variable domain, with the rest obtained from reference TRBV2 and TRBJ2-3, is as follows: EPEVTQTPSHQVTQMGQEVILRCVPISNHLYFYWYRQILGQKVEFLVSFYNNEISEKSEIFDDQFSVERPDGSNFTLKIRSTKLEDSAMYFCASRGQGAGTDTQYFGPGTRLTVL.

The V and J genes are TRBV6-4 and TRBJ2-3, with TRBD1 as a possible D gene (5 bases). This CDR3 is 15 amino acids long. V lost 2 bases and J lost 1, with 10 bases in between. Germline-derived CDR1 and CDR2 are MRHNA and SNTAGT. In DNA form, the CDR3 reads TGTGCCAGCAGTGACGGGGCCACGGGCACAGATACGCAGTATTTT. This encodes CASSDGATGTDTQYF.

The chain combines TRBV5-6 with TRBJ1-1; D may be TRBD1 (5 bases). The CDR3 sequence is 15 residues long. V lost 4 bases and J lost 1, with 14 bases in between. CDR1 and CDR2 (germline): SGHDT, YYEEEE. The CDR3 reads CASSTGVSTNTEAFF. Here the CDR3 DNA reads TGTGCCAGCAGCACGGGGGTGTCCACGAACACTGAAGCTTTCTTT.

This clone was counted a few times. The genes are TRBV4-2 and TRBJ2-2, with TRBD2 as a possible D gene (5 bases). CDR1 and CDR2 from the germline V gene are LGHNA and YNFKEQ. Trimming pared 5 bases from V and 4 bases from J, leaving 11 bases between. The CDR3 covers 14 residues. CDR3 coding DNA: TGTGCCAGCAGCGGTCTAGCAGCCACCGGGGAGCTGTTTTTT. Encoded protein: CASSGLAATGELFF.

This clone was detected only a few times. The CDR3 loop reads CASSTQFYGYTF. The CDR3 coding sequence is TGTGCCAGTAGTACCCAGTTTTATGGCTACACCTTC. The chain couples TRBV19 to TRBJ1-2, with no clear D. V was shortened by 4 bases and J by 5 bases, with 8 bases between the two germline ends. In germline, CDR1 is LNHDA, CDR2 SQIVND (reference sequence). The CDR3 covers 12 residues.

The chain uses TRBV5-8 and TRBJ2-7; D unresolved. Trimming cost V 2 bases and J 12 bases, with 15 bases left between them. The CDR3 contains 12 residues. Germline CDR1 reads SGHTS; CDR2 reads YDEGEE. The CDR3 DNA reads TGTGCCAGCAGCTTAACCCAAGAACCGCGGTACTTC. Residues: CASSLTQEPRYF.

V gene TRBV27 combines with J gene TRBJ2-7; 9 nucleotides match TRBD1. In germline, CDR1 is MNHEY, CDR2 SMNVEV (reference sequence). The CDR3 contains 14 residues. The ends lost 4 bases at V and 9 bases at J; junction bases unmatched: 10. The CDR3 loop is CASSSSGTGMGQYF. The CDR3 coding sequence is TGTGCCAGCAGTTCGTCCGGGACAGGGATGGGGCAGTACTTC.

The chain links TRBV29-1 to TRBJ1-2; 10 nucleotides align to TRBD1. Germline CDR1 reads SQVTM; CDR2 reads ANQGSEA. The CDR3 totals 14 residues. With V trimmed by 6 bases and J by 7 bases, 11 bases remained unmatched. CDR3 in amino acids: CSVDKSGQGSGYTF. In DNA form, the CDR3 reads TGCAGCGTCGATAAATCGGGACAGGGGTCTGGCTACACCTTC. The variable domain in full, completed from reference TRBV29-1 and TRBJ1-2, reads SAVISQKPSRDICQRGTSLTIQCQVDSQVTMMFWYRQQPGQSLTLIATANQGSEATYESGFVIDKFPISRPNLTFSTLTVSNMSPEDSSIYLCSVDKSGQGSGYTFGSGTRLTVV.

The chain joins TRBV9 to TRBJ1-1; unclear D gene. The V gene's germline CDR1 is SGDLS and CDR2 YYNGEE. Trimming shortened V by 2 bases and J by 11 bases, and 16 bases separated the two germline ends. The CDR3 is 13 amino acids. In DNA, the CDR3 is TGTGCCAGCAGCGTTGGCAGGCTGGGAGAGGCTTTCTTT. Amino acids: CASSVGRLGEAFF. Full variable domain (missing parts from reference TRBV9 and TRBJ1-1): DSGVTQTPKHLITATGQRVTLRCSPRSGDLSVYWYQQSLDQGLQFLIQYYNGEERAKGNILERFSAQQFPDLHSELNLSSLELGDSALYFCASSVGRLGEAFFGQGTRLTVV.

This clone was recorded at least ten times. V is TRBV30 and J is TRBJ1-5; TRBD1 aligns across 7 bases. This CDR3 region has 15 residues. Germline V gives CDR1 GTSNPN, CDR2 SVGIG (reference sequence). V was pared by 0 bases and J by 2 bases, with 4 bases of the junction left unmatched. For the CDR3, the DNA is TGTGCCTGGAGTGTAACCGGGACAGGCAATCAGCCCCAGCATTTT. Translated, it gives CAWSVTGTGNQPQHF. Looking up the rest from reference TRBV30 and TRBJ1-5 gives the full variable domain: SQTIHQWPATLVQPVGSPLSLECTVEGTSNPNLYWYRQAAGRGLQLLFYSVGIGQISSEVPQNLSASRPQDRQFILSSKKLLLSDSGFYLCAWSVTGTGNQPQHFGDGTRLSIL.

The rearrangement uses TRBV27 and TRBJ2-3; D may be TRBD2 (6 bases). This CDR3 has 17 residues. With 2 bases removed from V and 1 base from J, the gap between germline ends came to 16 bases. The germline CDR1 and CDR2 sequences are MNHEY and SMNVEV (reference sequence). The DNA for the CDR3 is TGTGCCAGCAGTTTAGGGGGGACCCCGAGGGGCACAGATACGCAGTATTTT. Its translation is CASSLGGTPRGTDTQYF.

This clone was recorded only once. This rearrangement joins TRBV7-8 to TRBJ1-1, with D uncertain. Germline V gene data show CDR1 as SGHVS and CDR2 as FQNEAQ. The CDR3 runs 13 residues. Between the trimmed V and J ends, which lost 0 bases and 9 bases, there was a span of 11 bases. The CDR3 loop reads CASSLALRGQAFF. DNA for the CDR3: TGTGCCAGCAGCTTAGCCCTGAGAGGGCAAGCTTTCTTT.

The gene calls are TRBV9 and TRBJ2-1; D perhaps matches TRBD1 (6 bases). This CDR3 is built from 14 residues. V was cut by 3 bases and J by 3 bases, with 10 bases left in between. Germline loops: CDR1 SGDLS, CDR2 YYNGEE. Written as DNA, the CDR3 is TGTGCCAGCAGCGGGACGGACAGCTACAATGAGCAGTTCTTC. Translated, it gives CASSGTDSYNEQFF.

The chain is built from TRBV11-3 and TRBJ2-5; 7 positions agree with TRBD1. J lost 2 bases, V lost 2 bases, and 2 bases had no gene match. Germline CDR1 is SGHNT and CDR2 is YENEEA. The CDR3 is 14 residues long. This CDR3 reads CASSLSRGQETQYF. In DNA form, the CDR3 reads TGTGCCAGCAGCTTAAGCAGGGGGCAAGAGACCCAGTACTTC.

The rearrangement joins TRBV7-8 to TRBJ2-1; TRBD2 matches at 7 bases. With 5 bases clipped from V and 2 bases from J, the junction kept 9 bases outside the gene matches. Germline CDR1 is SGHVS and CDR2 is FQNEAQ. There are 16 residues in the CDR3. The CDR3 bases are TGTGCCAGCAGCAACCCCAGCGGGGCCGCCTACAATGAGCAGTTCTTC. Translation: CASSNPSGAAYNEQFF.

V gene TRBV4-1 combines with J gene TRBJ2-3, with 10 bases matching TRBD1. The trim removed 1 base at V and 1 base at J, leaving 2 bases unmatched. Germline CDR1 and CDR2: MGHRA and YSYEKL. The CDR3 contains 16 residues. The CDR3 region is CASSQAGTGGTDTQYF. CDR3 nucleotides: TGCGCCAGCAGCCAAGCCGGGACAGGGGGCACAGATACGCAGTATTTT.

This sequence joins TRBV7-2 and TRBJ1-5; 9 bases match TRBD1. Unmatched junction bases numbered 8, after V lost 6 bases and J lost 5 bases. This CDR3 comprises 15 residues. Per germline, CDR1 SGHTA and CDR2 FQGNSA. CDR3 nucleotides: TGTGCCAGCAGTCCCCGGGGACAGGGCTATCAGCCCCAGCATTTT. This sequence encodes CASSPRGQGYQPQHF. The entire variable domain, with the rest obtained from reference TRBV7-2 and TRBJ1-5, is as follows: GAGVSQSPSNKVTEKGKDVELRCDPISGHTALYWYRQSLGQGLEFLIYFQGNSAPDKSGLPSDRFSAERTGGSVSTLTIQRTQQEDSAVYLCASSPRGQGYQPQHFGDGTRLSIL.

The chain employs TRBV5-1 and TRBJ2-5; D might be TRBD1 (7 bases). The V end lost 2 bases, the J end lost 5 bases, and 16 bases lay between the germline ends. Germline CDR1 SGHRS, CDR2 YFSETQ. This CDR3 is 15 amino acids long. The CDR3 nucleotides are TGCGCCAGCAGCTTACTAACAGGGGCGGGGGAGACCCAGTACTTC. Protein sequence: CASSLLTGAGETQYF.

The J gene is TRBJ2-5, the V gene TRBV30; a possible D gene is TRBD1 (6 bases). The CDR3 spans 14 residues. From germline, CDR1 is GTSNPN and CDR2 SVGIG (reference sequence). V was pared by 5 bases and J by 5 bases, with 18 bases between. As DNA, the CDR3 is TGTGCCTGGGCTCGGGGTCAGGGGTGGGAGACCCAGTACTTC. This encodes CAWARGQGWETQYF.

The rearrangement links TRBV7-2 to TRBJ2-3; perhaps TRBD1 as D (6 bases). Germline V CDR1 and CDR2: SGHTA, FQGNSA. This CDR3 is built from 14 residues. V was cut by 5 bases and J by 0 bases, with 9 bases left in between. CDR3 residues: CASSPGHSTDTQYF. CDR3 sequence (DNA): TGTGCCAGCAGCCCGGGACACAGCACAGATACGCAGTATTTT.

The rearrangement uses TRBV9 and TRBJ2-1; 11 bases fit TRBD2. This CDR3 is built from 16 residues. V was pared by 0 bases and J by 2 bases, with 1 base of the junction left unmatched. Germline loops: CDR1 SGDLS, CDR2 YYNGEE. The CDR3 DNA is TGTGCCAGCAGCGTAGAACTAGCGGGGGCCTACAATGAGCAGTTCTTC. Translating it yields CASSVELAGAYNEQFF. Based on the CDR3 plus reference TRBV9 and TRBJ2-1, the full variable domain is DSGVTQTPKHLITATGQRVTLRCSPRSGDLSVYWYQQSLDQGLQFLIQYYNGEERAKGNILERFSAQQFPDLHSELNLSSLELGDSALYFCASSVELAGAYNEQFFGPGTRLTVL.

V is TRBV7-2 and J is TRBJ2-7; TRBD1 agrees at 8 bases. The CDR3 totals 15 residues. J gave up 1 base and V 1 base, and 3 bases lay outside the gene matches. Germline values: CDR1 SGHTA, CDR2 FQGNSA. CDR3 DNA sequence: TGTGCCAGCAGCTTAGTCCAGGGGGCTTCCTACGAGCAGTACTTC. Translation gives CASSLVQGASYEQYF.

This clone was picked up a small number of times. The V and J genes are TRBV5-1 and TRBJ1-1; 9 positions agree with TRBD1. The CDR3 runs to 16 residues. From germline, CDR1 is SGHRS and CDR2 YFSETQ. The ends lost 4 bases at V and 3 bases at J; junction bases unmatched: 10. CDR3 in amino acids: CASSGRARTGDTEAFF. The CDR3 DNA sequence: TGCGCCAGCAGCGGTAGGGCCCGGACAGGGGACACTGAAGCTTTCTTT.

This clone has just one count. V is TRBV7-8 and J is TRBJ1-2; D is unclear. Germline V CDR1 and CDR2: SGHVS, FQNEAQ. V was cut by 6 bases and J by 0 bases, with 14 bases left in between. This CDR3 is 15 amino acids long. The CDR3 reads CASSPTTVANYGYTF. The DNA of the CDR3 is TGTGCCAGCAGTCCAACAACAGTAGCTAACTATGGCTACACCTTC.

This clone was detected only a few times. The J gene is TRBJ1-6, the V gene TRBV21-1; TRBD1, the table's D call, lacks a check against the DNA. TRBV21-1 has pseudogene status. The CDR3 loop spans 12 amino acids. The CDR3 reads CASRHRNSPLHF. For the CDR3, the DNA is TGTGCCAGCAGACACAGAAATTCACCCCTCCACTTT.